Presented here are 13 T cell receptor beta chains from one specimen sequenced in a study of type 1 and type 2 diabetes patients. PCR was run on genomic DNA. Multiplex PCR with 30 forward and 13 reverse primers amplified the TCR beta CDR3. TCRdb re-derived calls from the multiplex PCR reads in MiXCR, one entry per CDR3 protein. Among a few hundred thousand distinct CDR3 sequences, more than 45% were seen once, and the ten largest hold roughly an eighth. Sequencing was done on a sample of peripheral blood mononuclear cells (PBMCs). Receptors originate from a man aged 18 to 30 with type 2 diabetes.

This clonotype was counted only a few times. The chain carries TRBV6-6 and TRBJ1-5; D unresolved. The ends were cut back, 7 bases at V and 6 bases at J, with 13 bases in the middle. Germline V lookup: CDR1 MNHNY, CDR2 SVGAGI (reference sequence). This CDR3 comprises 13 residues. The CDR3 DNA reads TGTGCCAGCACTAACGGGCTCAGTCAGCCCCAGCATTTT. It is translated as CASTNGLSQPQHF.

The chain links TRBV20-1 to TRBJ2-2; 9 bases agree with TRBD1. The CDR3 covers 14 residues. The germline gives CDR1 DFQATT, CDR2 SNEGSKA (reference sequence). V lost 3 bases and J lost 5; bases outside the gene matches: 4. The chain's CDR3 is CSASGQGQTGELFF. The CDR3, as DNA: TGCAGTGCTAGTGGACAGGGGCAGACCGGGGAGCTGTTTTTT.

This clonotype was observed once. The chain is built from TRBV6-2 or TRBV6-3 and TRBJ2-7; D is ambiguous. Trimming removed 0 bases at V and 5 bases at J, with 8 bases between. CDR1 and CDR2 (germline): MNHEY, SVGEGT. The CDR3 length is 13 residues. The CDR3: CASSYSERDEQYF. The CDR3 nucleotides are TGTGCCAGCAGTTACTCGGAGCGCGACGAGCAGTACTTC.

Turning to this clonotype: Germline is not matched at one junction end, which may reflect a read error. The chain couples TRBV12-3 or TRBV12-4 to TRBJ1-4; TRBD1 matches at 7 bases. The CDR3 sequence is 14 residues long. The CDR3 DNA follows: TGTGCCAGCGGTTTACTAGGGGGCGGGGAAAAACTGTTTTTT. Amino acid sequence: CASGLLGGGEKLFF.

V usage is TRBV27 and J usage is TRBJ1-5, with unresolved D. Germline loops: CDR1 MNHEY, CDR2 SMNVEV (reference sequence). With 6 bases removed from V and 6 bases from J, the gap between germline ends came to 15 bases. This CDR3 has 14 residues. In DNA form, the CDR3 reads TGTGCCAGCAGCCGACGGGGAACTACTCAGCCCCAGCATTTT. Translation: CASSRRGTTQPQHF.

The V and J genes are TRBV20-1 and TRBJ1-2; TRBD1 might be the D (6 bases). Germline loops: CDR1 DFQATT, CDR2 SNEGSKA (reference sequence). This CDR3 comprises 14 residues. Trimming took off 2 bases at V and 2 bases at J, with 12 bases between the two ends. CDR3 protein: CSARRGQRNYGYTF. CDR3 DNA sequence: TGCAGTGCTAGACGCGGACAGAGAAACTATGGCTACACCTTC.

This clonotype was observed a few times. The rearrangement uses TRBV7-2 and TRBJ1-1; 7 positions match TRBD1. CDR3 length equals 17 residues. Germline assignment: CDR1 SGHTA and CDR2 FQGNSA. With 6 bases clipped from V and 1 base from J, the junction kept 14 bases outside the gene matches. CDR3 region: CASSPSGTVVWNTEAFF. The CDR3 DNA sequence: TGTGCCAGCAGTCCATCCGGGACAGTGGTTTGGAACACTGAAGCTTTCTTT.

This clonotype has a handful of counts. This CDR3 is CASSILGGSGANVLTF. Here the CDR3 DNA reads TGTGCCAGTAGTATTCTCGGGGGATCTGGGGCCAACGTCCTGACTTTC. The gene calls are TRBV19 and TRBJ2-6; weak D call: TRBD2 (6 bases). The germline V and J ends were trimmed by 3 bases and 1 base, with 10 bases remaining between them. There are 16 residues in the CDR3. CDR1 and CDR2 from the germline V gene are LNHDA and SQIVND (reference sequence).

This clonotype was seen a handful of times. CDR3 protein: CASSHRGGRPANVLTF. The CDR3 DNA reads as TGTGCCAGCAGTCACAGGGGTGGGCGTCCCGCCAACGTCCTGACTTTC. The V call is TRBV27, the J call TRBJ2-6, with 7 bases that match TRBD1. The CDR3 has 16 residues. CDR1 and CDR2 (germline): MNHEY, SMNVEV (reference sequence). Trimming cost V 5 bases and J 7 bases; bases outside gene matches: 11.

This clonotype came up many times. The V gene is TRBV10-1, the J gene TRBJ2-2; D call uncertain. Germline assignment: CDR1 WNHNN and CDR2 SYGVQD (reference sequence). Trimming took 7 bases from V and 5 from J, leaving 8 bases between them. CDR3 length equals 12 residues. The CDR3 DNA reads as TGCGCCAGCACTGGGCGAACCGGGGAGCTGTTTTTT. Protein product: CASTGRTGELFF.

The chain uses TRBV20-1 and TRBJ2-3; D is perhaps TRBD1 or TRBD2 (6 bases each). The germline V and J ends were trimmed by 7 bases and 4 bases, with 24 bases remaining between them. Germline V gene sequence: CDR1 DFQATT, CDR2 SNEGSKA (reference sequence). The CDR3 sequence is 16 residues long. The CDR3 protein is CSVTASLRGQADTQYF. The CDR3, as DNA: TGCAGTGTTACGGCATCTTTACGGGGGCAGGCAGATACGCAGTATTTT.

V usage is TRBV10-2 and J usage is TRBJ1-2, with D unclear. Trimming pared 4 bases from V and 6 bases from J, leaving 9 bases between. Germline V gene sequence: CDR1 WSHSY, CDR2 SAAADI. CDR3 length: 12 residues. The CDR3: CASSGTRNGYTF. CDR3 DNA: TGCGCCAGCAGTGGCACCCGGAATGGCTACACCTTC.

The chain joins TRBV20-1 to TRBJ2-7; D is uncertain. V lost 4 bases and J 5 bases, leaving 15 bases between the germline ends. Germline-derived CDR1 and CDR2 are DFQATT and SNEGSKA (reference sequence). The CDR3 sequence is 13 residues long. The CDR3: CSAKFSGPNEQYF. For the CDR3, the DNA is TGCAGTGCTAAGTTTTCAGGCCCCAACGAGCAGTACTTC.